The next 8 T cell receptor beta chains were all read from a single sample in a study of CD8 T cells in Susac syndrome. It was with random hexamers that roughly 0.45 to 1 ug RNA was reverse transcribed. Using its own MiXCR run on the immunoSEQ multiplex PCR reads, TCRdb lists one record per CDR3 protein. The sample comprises 200,000 or so distinct CDR3 sequences, nearly 95% of which are singletons, and roughly 0.094% rests with the top ten. The sequencing input was CD4+ T cells from PBMCs. Every receptor here comes from a human donor with multiple sclerosis.

The genes are TRBV6-2 or TRBV6-3 and TRBJ2-3, with a tentative D call TRBD1 (6 bases). CDR1 and CDR2 from the germline V gene are MNHEY and SVGEGT. V lost 5 bases to trimming and J lost 1 base, with 7 bases between them. CDR3 length: 13 amino acids. In nucleotides, the CDR3 is TGTGCCAGCAGTAACAGGGGCACAGATACGCAGTATTTT. Residues: CASSNRGTDTQYF.

This clonotype appeared a few times. The chain couples TRBV20-1 to TRBJ2-5, with D uncertain. Trimming cost V 5 bases and J 2 bases, with 9 bases left between them. In germline, CDR1 is DFQATT, CDR2 SNEGSKA (reference sequence). CDR3 size: 12 residues. This chain's CDR3 is CSASRAQETQYF. The CDR3 DNA reads as TGCAGTGCTTCAAGGGCGCAAGAGACCCAGTACTTC.

This sequence joins TRBV6-6 and TRBJ2-7; no clear D gene. This CDR3 region has 12 residues. The germline V gene has CDR1 MNHNY and CDR2 SVGAGI (reference sequence). V lost 5 bases to trimming and J lost 7 bases, with 12 bases between them. In DNA form, the CDR3 reads TGTGCCAGCAGTCAGCTCCCTCGGGAGCAGTACTTC. Translated, it gives CASSQLPREQYF.

The rearrangement joins TRBV11-2 to TRBJ2-7, with 7 bases identical to TRBD2. Trimming cost V 1 base and J 0 bases; bases outside gene matches: 12. CDR1 is SGHAT, CDR2 FQNNGV, per germline. There are 18 residues in the CDR3. CDR3 region: CASSLAREAYSSSYEQYF. For the CDR3, the DNA is TGTGCCAGCAGCTTAGCCCGGGAGGCGTACTCAAGCTCCTACGAGCAGTACTTC.

The chain has TRBV12-3 or TRBV12-4 and TRBJ1-2; D might be TRBD1 (5 bases). CDR3 length equals 13 residues. V was pared by 3 bases and J by 3 bases, with 8 bases between. The CDR3 reads CASSLGLYYGYTF. CDR3 sequence (DNA): TGTGCCAGCAGTTTGGGGCTATACTATGGCTACACCTTC.

The table lists this clonotype with a count of one. J is TRBJ2-7 and V is TRBV3-1, with a possible D match to TRBD1 (6 bases). The CDR3 loop spans 15 amino acids. Trimming stripped 3 bases from V and 2 bases from J, with 14 bases between. The germline CDR1 and CDR2 sequences are LGHDT and YNNKEL (reference sequence). The CDR3 nucleotides are TGTGCCAGCAGCCAGATGGGGGCAGGGGCCTACGAGCAGTACTTC. Its protein is CASSQMGAGAYEQYF.

In this sample, this clonotype turned up once. The chain couples TRBV6-5 to TRBJ1-2; 8 bases line up with TRBD1. Losses at the gene ends were 1 base for V and 8 bases for J; bases not matched to a gene: 6. Germline assignment: CDR1 MNHEY and CDR2 SVGAGI. The CDR3 loop spans 14 amino acids. The CDR3 nucleotides are TGTGCCAGCAGTTACTTGGACAGGGTTGGCGGCTACACCTTC. Protein: CASSYLDRVGGYTF.

V and J are TRBV20-1 and TRBJ2-1, with D tentatively TRBD1 (5 bases). The CDR3 is made up of 15 amino acids. Germline CDR1 reads DFQATT; CDR2 reads SNEGSKA (reference sequence). The V gene lost 3 bases and the J gene lost 5 bases, with 17 bases spanning the gap. The CDR3 DNA reads as TGCAGTGCTAGTGTGGTCAGGGAATTCAACAATGAGCAGTTCTTC. Amino acid sequence: CSASVVREFNNEQFF.